At least ten counts were recorded for the clone carrying this T cell receptor (beta chain). Its antigen is unidentified. The sample is drawn from a study of T cells in Graves' hyperthyroidism and ophthalmopathy. Study results and limitations: Separating ophthalmopathy from stable hyperthyroidism was achieved by a 13 V-J model. In validation, the model predicted ophthalmopathy. These predictions came a median approximately 5.9 months before onset.

Researchers took RNA transcripts and amplified the TCR beta CDR3 regions from them. In the first-round RT-PCR of the TCR CDR3, the HTBI primer set was used. TCRdb re-derived calls from the multiplex PCR reads in MiXCR, one entry per CDR3 protein. The profile covers 530,000 or so distinct CDR3 sequences, with 46% appearing a single time and more than 7.5% taken by the ten largest. This CDR3 region has 16 residues. The germline CDR1 and CDR2 sequences are PRHDT and FYEKMQ (reference sequence). The trim removed 4 bases at V and 0 bases at J, leaving 7 bases unmatched. Patients showing uncontrolled infection, other autoimmune disease, pregnancy or lactation were ineligible.

Input material: peripheral blood or thyroid tissue (not recorded which). The chain is built from TRBV13 and TRBJ2-7; TRBD1 matches 9 bases. The receptor was derived from a woman under 30 with Graves' hyperthyroidism. DNA for the CDR3: TGTGCCAGCAGCTCCTCCTTGGGACAGGGCTCCTACGAGCAGTACTTC. Translating it yields CASSSSLGQGSYEQYF.